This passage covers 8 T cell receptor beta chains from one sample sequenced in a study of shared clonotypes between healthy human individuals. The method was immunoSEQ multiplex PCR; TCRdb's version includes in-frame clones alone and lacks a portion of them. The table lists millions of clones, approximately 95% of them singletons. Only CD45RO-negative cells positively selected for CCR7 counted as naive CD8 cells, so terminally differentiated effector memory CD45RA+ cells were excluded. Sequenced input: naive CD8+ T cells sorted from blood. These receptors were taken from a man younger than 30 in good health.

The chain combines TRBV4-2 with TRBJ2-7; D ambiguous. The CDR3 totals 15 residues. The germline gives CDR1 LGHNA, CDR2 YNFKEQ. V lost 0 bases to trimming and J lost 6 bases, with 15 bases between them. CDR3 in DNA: TGTGCCAGCAGCCAAGATGGGTACAGACCTTCCGAGCAGTACTTC. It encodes CASSQDGYRPSEQYF.

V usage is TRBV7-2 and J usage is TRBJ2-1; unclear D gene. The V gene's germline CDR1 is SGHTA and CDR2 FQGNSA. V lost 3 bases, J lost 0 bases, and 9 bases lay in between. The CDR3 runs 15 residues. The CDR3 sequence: CASSFTPSSYNEQFF. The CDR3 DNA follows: TGTGCCAGCAGCTTCACCCCGAGCTCCTACAATGAGCAGTTCTTC.

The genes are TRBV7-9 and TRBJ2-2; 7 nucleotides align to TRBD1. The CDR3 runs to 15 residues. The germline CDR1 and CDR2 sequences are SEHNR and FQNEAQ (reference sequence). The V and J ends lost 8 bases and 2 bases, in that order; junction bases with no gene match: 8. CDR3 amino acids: CASRGQLFNTGELFF. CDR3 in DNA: TGTGCCAGCCGGGGACAGCTTTTTAACACCGGGGAGCTGTTTTTT.

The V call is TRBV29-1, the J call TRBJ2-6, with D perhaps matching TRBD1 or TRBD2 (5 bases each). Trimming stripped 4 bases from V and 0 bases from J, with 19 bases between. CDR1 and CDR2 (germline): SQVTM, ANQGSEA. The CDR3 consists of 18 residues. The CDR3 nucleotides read TGCAGCGTTGTGGGGCCGACAGACTACGGCTCTGGGGCCAACGTCCTGACTTTC. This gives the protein CSVVGPTDYGSGANVLTF.

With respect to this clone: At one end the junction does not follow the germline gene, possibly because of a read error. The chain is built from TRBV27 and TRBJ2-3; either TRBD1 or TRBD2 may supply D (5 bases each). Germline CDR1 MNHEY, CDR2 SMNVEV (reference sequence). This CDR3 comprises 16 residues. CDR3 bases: TGCGCCAGCAAAGCCGGAAGGGGAGATGGCACAGATACGCAGTATTTT. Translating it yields CASKAGRGDGTDTQYF.

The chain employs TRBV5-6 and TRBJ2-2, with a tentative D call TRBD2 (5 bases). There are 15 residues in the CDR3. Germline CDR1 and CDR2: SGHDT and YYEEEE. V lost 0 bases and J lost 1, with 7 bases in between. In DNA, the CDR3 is TGTGCCAGCAGCTTGGACGGGATGAACACCGGGGAGCTGTTTTTT. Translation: CASSLDGMNTGELFF. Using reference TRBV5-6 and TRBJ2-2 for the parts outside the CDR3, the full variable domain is DAGVTQSPTHLIKTRGQQVTLRCSPKSGHDTVSWYQQALGQGPQFIFQYYEEEERQRGNFPDRFSGHQFPNYSSELNVNALLLGDSALYLCASSLDGMNTGELFFGEGSRLTVL.

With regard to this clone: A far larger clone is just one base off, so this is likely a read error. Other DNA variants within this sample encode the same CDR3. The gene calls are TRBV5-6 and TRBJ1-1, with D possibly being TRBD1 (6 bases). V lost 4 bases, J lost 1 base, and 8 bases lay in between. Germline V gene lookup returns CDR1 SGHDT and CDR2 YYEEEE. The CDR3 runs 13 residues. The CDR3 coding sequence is TGTGCCAGCAGCCTAGGGGGGAACACTGAAGCTTTCTTT. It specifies CASSLGGNTEAFF.

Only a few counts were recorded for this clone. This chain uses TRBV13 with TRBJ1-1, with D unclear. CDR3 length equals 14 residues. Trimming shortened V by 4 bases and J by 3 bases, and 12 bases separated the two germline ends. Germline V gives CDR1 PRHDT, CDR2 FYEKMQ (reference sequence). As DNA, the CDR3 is TGTGCCAGCAGCTCCCGAGGAACGGACACTGAAGCTTTCTTT. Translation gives CASSSRGTDTEAFF.